Sequencing of this T cell receptor (beta chain) was carried out in a study of post-analysis software for immune sequencing data. Findings of the study overall: The F measure placed samples prepared in the same batch into strongly shared clusters. Included in a set of about 5 TRBV segments more frequent in patients than controls were TRBV5-6, TRBV5-1 and TRBV20-1. Comparison with controls showed significantly lower normalized Chao1 diversity in multiple sclerosis patients.

Details on this clonotype: Its target is not known.

The V and J ends lost 0 bases and 0 bases, in that order; junction bases with no gene match: 2. CDR3 length: 15 residues. In germline, CDR1 is DFQATT, CDR2 SNEGSKA (reference sequence). cDNA libraries of TCR beta carried unique molecular identifiers. The yield from around 1 to 10 million T cells was roughly 0.5 million cDNA molecules in total. From the PCR reads, TCRdb called clonotypes with MiXCR, one entry per CDR3 protein. The sample lists roughly 670,000 distinct CDR3 sequences; 55% to 70% were seen once. The receptor's source is a girl aged 2 to 10 with multiple sclerosis. The chain uses TRBV20-1 and TRBJ2-3; 8 nucleotides line up with TRBD1. The sample was blood. CDR3 sequence (DNA): TGCAGTGCTAGAGATTCAGGGGGCAGCACAGATACGCAGTATTTT. Translated: CSARDSGGSTDTQYF.